The 18 T cell receptor beta chains listed next were all sequenced from one sample in a study of T cells in Graves' hyperthyroidism and ophthalmopathy. TCR beta CDR3 region amplification was performed from RNA transcripts. During a first-round RT-PCR of the TCR CDR3, the HTBI primer set was used. In TCRdb, the multiplex PCR reads were re-called with MiXCR into one record per CDR3 protein. This repertoire shows roughly 570,000 distinct CDR3 sequences, 46% found once; its top ten account for about 8%. The sequenced sample consisted of peripheral blood or thyroid tissue (not recorded which). Receptors originate from a woman aged 18-29 years with Graves' hyperthyroidism.

This clonotype was counted ten times or more. The chain carries TRBV5-1 and TRBJ1-4; D not resolved. The CDR3 contains 17 residues. V was clipped by 4 bases and J by 0 bases, with 16 bases between them. Germline loops: CDR1 SGHRS, CDR2 YFSETQ. CDR3 coding DNA: TGCGCCAGCAGCCCATGGGGTCCCATTGCAACTAATGAAAAACTGTTTTTT. Its translation: CASSPWGPIATNEKLFF. The whole variable domain, remainder taken from reference TRBV5-1 and TRBJ1-4, is KAGVTQTPRYLIKTRGQQVTLSCSPISGHRSVSWYQQTPGQGLQFLFEYFSETQRNKGNFPGRFSGRQFSNSRSEMNVSTLELGDSALYLCASSPWGPIATNEKLFFGSGTQLSVL.

This clonotype has at least ten counts. The chain couples TRBV5-1 to TRBJ2-2; 7 nucleotides line up with TRBD1. The V and J ends lost 0 bases and 6 bases, in that order; junction bases with no gene match: 8. Per germline, CDR1 SGHRS and CDR2 YFSETQ. The CDR3 is 16 residues long. The CDR3 protein is CASSLAVDRAPGELFF. CDR3 bases: TGCGCCAGCAGCTTGGCCGTTGACAGGGCACCCGGGGAGCTGTTTTTT.

The table lists this clonotype with many counts. The chain links TRBV5-6 to TRBJ1-2; D possibly corresponds to TRBD1 (5 bases). The V gene lost 4 bases and the J gene lost 1 base, with 14 bases spanning the gap. The CDR3 loop spans 15 amino acids. In germline, CDR1 is SGHDT, CDR2 YYEEEE. The CDR3 region is CASSPSSRVNYGYTF. The CDR3 bases are TGTGCCAGCAGCCCGAGCTCCAGGGTTAACTATGGCTACACCTTC.

This clonotype was observed at least ten times. The rearrangement links TRBV20-1 to TRBJ1-2, with a weak D call TRBD1 (6 bases). Germline V CDR1 and CDR2: DFQATT, SNEGSKA (reference sequence). The V and J ends lost 3 bases and 2 bases respectively, with 10 bases between them. The CDR3 spans 13 residues. CDR3 in DNA: TGCAGTGCTAGTTCCACAGGGAACTATGGCTACACCTTC. This translates into CSASSTGNYGYTF.

This clonotype was detected ten times or more. The chain employs TRBV20-1 and TRBJ2-7; TRBD1 agrees at 8 bases. Germline values: CDR1 DFQATT, CDR2 SNEGSKA (reference sequence). This CDR3 is 14 amino acids long. Trimming at V came to 2 bases and at J to 5 bases, leaving 8 bases not matched to a gene. For the CDR3, the DNA is TGCAGTGCTAGACCCAGGACAGGGTTTGACGAGCAGTACTTC. Protein sequence: CSARPRTGFDEQYF.

This clonotype was seen more than once but under ten times. It may be a read error: a sequence one base away is much more abundant. The chain has TRBV6-4 and TRBJ2-3; no clear D gene. Germline V lookup: CDR1 MRHNA, CDR2 SNTAGT. This CDR3 has 12 amino acids. V was shortened by 2 bases and J by 2 bases, with 2 bases between the two germline ends. CDR3 protein: CASSDATDTQYF. CDR3 coding DNA: TGTGCCAGCAGTGACGCCACAGATACGCAGTATTTT.

The chain is built from TRBV2 and TRBJ1-3; TRBD1 is a possible D gene (6 bases). CDR1 and CDR2 (germline): SNHLY, FYNNEI. V was trimmed by 7 bases and J by 0 bases, leaving 13 bases between them. The CDR3 runs 15 residues. The CDR3 here is CASTRQALSGNTIYF. The CDR3, as DNA: TGTGCCAGCACAAGACAGGCGCTCTCTGGAAACACCATATATTTT.

This clonotype was detected many times. This rearrangement joins TRBV25-1 to TRBJ2-7; no definite D call. Trimming removed 0 bases at V and 6 bases at J, with 6 bases between. The germline gives CDR1 MGHDK, CDR2 SYGVNS. The CDR3 has 12 residues. The CDR3 DNA follows: TGTGCCAGCAGTGAATATATGGGCGAGCAGTACTTC. Its protein product is CASSEYMGEQYF.

This clonotype has a count of ten or more. The V call is TRBV20-1, the J call TRBJ1-2; D is unclear. V gave up 2 bases and J gave up 4 bases, with 14 bases separating them. Germline values: CDR1 DFQATT, CDR2 SNEGSKA (reference sequence). The CDR3 loop spans 14 amino acids. The chain's CDR3 is CSARLPTMGYGYTF. For the CDR3, the DNA is TGCAGTGCTAGACTTCCGACAATGGGCTATGGCTACACCTTC.

V usage is TRBV7-8 and J usage is TRBJ1-5; the D is unclear. The germline V and J ends were trimmed by 1 base and 11 bases, with 21 bases remaining between them. Germline lookup yields CDR1 SGHVS and CDR2 FQNEAQ. The CDR3 has 16 residues. This chain's CDR3 is CASSLGASGNLETQHF. The CDR3, as DNA: TGTGCCAGCAGCTTAGGGGCTAGCGGGAACTTAGAGACCCAGCATTTT.

Details on this clonotype: The CDR3 carries no conserved terminal phenylalanine or tryptophan, so it likely arises from a read error. V usage is TRBV5-3 and J usage is TRBJ1-2; tentative D call: TRBD1 (5 bases). TRBV5-3 is an ORF, with its function uncertain. There are 16 residues in the CDR3. Between the trimmed V and J ends, which lost 0 bases and 6 bases, there was a span of 18 bases. The CDR3 loop reads CARSLGLGVATNGYTS. Here the CDR3 DNA reads TGTGCCAGAAGCTTGGGATTGGGGGTAGCGACGAATGGCTACACCTCC.

This clonotype was seen many times. The chain employs TRBV4-1 and TRBJ2-7, with TRBD1 matching 7 bases. The CDR3 sequence is 14 residues long. Germline V gene sequence: CDR1 MGHRA, CDR2 YSYEKL. V lost 3 bases to trimming and J lost 2 bases; unmatched junction nucleotides: 4. CDR3 region: CASSHTDRTYEQYF. CDR3 in DNA: TGCGCCAGCAGCCATACGGACAGGACCTACGAGCAGTACTTC.

The rearrangement links TRBV2 to TRBJ1-2; a weak D match, TRBD1 (6 bases). Trimming cost V 6 bases and J 4 bases, with 12 bases left between them. Germline lookup yields CDR1 SNHLY and CDR2 FYNNEI. The CDR3 has 13 residues. The CDR3 nucleotides read TGTGCCAGCAGGACGACAGGAGTCTATGGCTACACCTTC. It encodes CASRTTGVYGYTF.

This clonotype was counted only a few times. This chain links TRBV6-1 with TRBJ2-6, with 9 bases identical to TRBD1. This CDR3 comprises 17 residues. With V trimmed by 10 bases and J by 0 bases, 10 bases remained unmatched. The germline V gene encodes CDR1 MNHNS and CDR2 SASEGT. CDR3 amino acids: CATNAGQGFSGANVLTF. DNA of the CDR3: TGTGCCACCAATGCGGGACAGGGATTCTCTGGGGCCAACGTCCTGACTTTC.

J is TRBJ1-3 and V is TRBV6-1; D is uncertain. The V end was cut by 5 bases, the J end by 0 bases, with 17 bases between. This CDR3 spans 17 amino acids. The V gene's germline CDR1 is MNHNS and CDR2 SASEGT. CDR3 in amino acids: CASSLPSGISSGNTIYF. The CDR3 nucleotides read TGTGCCAGCAGTTTGCCTAGCGGCATCAGCTCTGGAAACACCATATATTTT.

The DNA for the CDR3 is TGCAGCGTTAGTATTAGCGCACTCTCCTACGAGCAGTACTTC. Protein product: CSVSISALSYEQYF. The chain links TRBV29-1 to TRBJ2-7; D is perhaps TRBD2 (5 bases). CDR3 length: 14 amino acids. From germline, CDR1 is SQVTM and CDR2 ANQGSEA. Trimming cost V 5 bases and J 0 bases, with 14 bases left between them.

The table lists this clonotype with many counts. CDR3 coding DNA: TGCAGCGTTGTCATTAGCGGGAGCTCCTACGAGCAGTACTTC. Translating gives CSVVISGSSYEQYF. V and J are TRBV29-1 and TRBJ2-7, with 9 nucleotides matching TRBD2. V shed 4 bases and J 0 bases; nucleotides not matched to a gene: 4. The CDR3 runs to 14 residues. Per germline, CDR1 SQVTM and CDR2 ANQGSEA.

Details on this clonotype: The junction and the germline gene differ at one end; a read error may be behind it. CDR3 sequence: CASSPVGSDTQCF. In DNA, the CDR3 is TGTGCCAGCAGCCCCGTTGGGTCGGATACGCAGTGTTTT. V usage is TRBV7-8 and J usage is TRBJ2-3, with no clear D. This CDR3 comprises 13 residues. Germline CDR1 SGHVS, CDR2 FQNEAQ.